Below are 4 T cell receptor beta chains sequenced from a single sample in a study. MiXCR, run by TCRdb on the 5' RACE reads, gives a single entry per CDR3 protein. The sample has roughly 42,000 distinct CDR3 sequences, approximately 31% seen once. The sequenced material came from tumor-infiltrating memory CD4+ T cells sorted from the breast tumor. The subset is: memory CD4+ T cells, CD4+CD45RO+CD25-. Every receptor here comes from a female donor with breast cancer.

As concerns this clonotype: A read error may be the cause here, since a much bigger clone is one base away. This chain links TRBV6-5 with TRBJ1-2; no firm D call. The germline CDR1 and CDR2 sequences are MNHEY and SVGAGI. The CDR3 consists of 14 residues. The CDR3 loop is CTSSPDQWNYGYTF. The CDR3 DNA sequence: TGTACCAGCAGCCCGGACCAGTGGAACTATGGCTACACCTTC.

This clonotype has just a few counts. This chain joins TRBV25-1 and TRBJ2-1; D gene ambiguous. CDR3 size: 17 residues. Germline CDR1 and CDR2: MGHDK and SYGVNS. V lost 3 bases and J 4 bases, leaving 19 bases between the germline ends. The CDR3 DNA sequence: TGTGCCAGCAGTGACCGCCAGCAAGGGTTCAGGTACAATGAGCAGTTCTTC. It codes for CASSDRQQGFRYNEQFF.

In this sample, this clonotype turned up a few times. This chain uses TRBV11-1 with TRBJ2-1, with D perhaps TRBD2 (5 bases). Germline V gene lookup returns CDR1 SGHAT and CDR2 FQDESV (reference sequence). V was trimmed by 2 bases and J by 5 bases, leaving 13 bases between them. The CDR3 contains 15 residues. The CDR3 coding sequence is TGTGCCAGCAGCTTAAATCCAGCGGAGCACAATGAGCAGTTCTTC. Translating it yields CASSLNPAEHNEQFF.

This clonotype has a handful of counts. The rearrangement joins TRBV5-1 to TRBJ2-7, with 9 bases lining up with TRBD1. Per germline, CDR1 SGHRS and CDR2 YFSETQ. The trim removed 4 bases at V and 3 bases at J, leaving 5 bases unmatched. CDR3 size: 14 residues. CDR3 in DNA: TGCGCCAGCAGCGACACGGGACAGGGCTACGAGCAGTACTTC. Its translation: CASSDTGQGYEQYF.